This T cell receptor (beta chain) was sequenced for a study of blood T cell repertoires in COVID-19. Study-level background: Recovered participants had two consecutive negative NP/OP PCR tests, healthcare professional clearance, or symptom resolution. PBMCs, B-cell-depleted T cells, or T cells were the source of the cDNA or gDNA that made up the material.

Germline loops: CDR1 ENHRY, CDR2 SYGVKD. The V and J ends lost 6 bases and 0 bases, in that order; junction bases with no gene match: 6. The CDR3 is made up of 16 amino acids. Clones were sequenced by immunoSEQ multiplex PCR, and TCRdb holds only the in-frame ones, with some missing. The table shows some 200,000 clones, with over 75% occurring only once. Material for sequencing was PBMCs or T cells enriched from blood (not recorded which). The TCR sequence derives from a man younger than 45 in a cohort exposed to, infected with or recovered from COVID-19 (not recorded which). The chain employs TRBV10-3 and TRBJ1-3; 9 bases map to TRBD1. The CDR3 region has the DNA TGTGCCATCAGGCGGACAGGGGAGAGCTCTGGAAACACCATATATTTT. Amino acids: CAIRRTGESSGNTIYF.